This T cell receptor (beta chain) was obtained from a study of shared clonotypes between healthy human individuals. Study at large: Participating donors consisted of a couple of women and a few men aged 18 to 49. Notes on the study in general: How much donors shared clonotypes was expected to be affected by sequencing depth.

V was cut by 1 base and J by 1 base, with 5 bases left in between. The CDR3 is 13 amino acids. Germline V gene data show CDR1 as SGHKS and CDR2 as YYEKEE (reference sequence). Sequencing was at deep level. Data came from immunoSEQ multiplex PCR; TCRdb stores just in-frame clones and leaves some out. The table lists about 600,000 clones, around 76% of them singletons, with 12% in the top ten. Concerning this clone: Its antigen is not known.

V is TRBV5-5 and J is TRBJ1-2; possibly TRBD1 for D (5 bases). The specimen sequenced was PBMCs. This TCR came from a woman in her 40s in good health. Some clones in this sample may be carry-over from other donors' samples. CDR3 sequence: CASSLQGNYGYTF. The CDR3 DNA reads TGTGCCAGCAGCTTGCAGGGTAACTATGGCTACACCTTC.